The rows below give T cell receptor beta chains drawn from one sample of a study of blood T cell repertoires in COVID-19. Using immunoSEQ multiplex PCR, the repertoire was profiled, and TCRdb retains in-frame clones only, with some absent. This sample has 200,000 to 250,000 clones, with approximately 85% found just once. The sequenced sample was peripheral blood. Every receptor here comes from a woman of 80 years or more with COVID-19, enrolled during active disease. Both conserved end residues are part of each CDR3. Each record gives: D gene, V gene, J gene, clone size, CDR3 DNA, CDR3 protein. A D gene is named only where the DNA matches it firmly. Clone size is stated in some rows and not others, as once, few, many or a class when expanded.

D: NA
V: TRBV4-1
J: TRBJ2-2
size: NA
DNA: TGCGCCAGCAGCCGGCGGGACACCGGGGAGCTGTTTTTT
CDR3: CASSRRDTGELFF

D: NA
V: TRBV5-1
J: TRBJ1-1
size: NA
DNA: TGCGCCAGCAGGGCAGGGGTAGCAGCTTTCTTT
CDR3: CASRAGVAAFF

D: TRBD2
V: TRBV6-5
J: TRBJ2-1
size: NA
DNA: TGTGCCAGCAGTTACTCGCGGCTAGCGGGGGGCAATGAGCAGTTCTTC
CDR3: CASSYSRLAGGNEQFF

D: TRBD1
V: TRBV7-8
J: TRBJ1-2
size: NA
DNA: TGTGCCAGCAGCTCAGGGGGATTAACAATAGCTAACTATGGCTACACCTTC
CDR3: CASSSGGLTIANYGYTF

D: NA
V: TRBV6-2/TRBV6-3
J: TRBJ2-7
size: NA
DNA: TGTGCCAGCCGCCTAACCGGCTCCTACGAGCAGTACTTC
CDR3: CASRLTGSYEQYF

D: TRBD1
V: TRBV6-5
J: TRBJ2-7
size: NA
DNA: TGTGCCAGCAGGGGACAGCCCTACGAGCAGTACTTC
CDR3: CASRGQPYEQYF

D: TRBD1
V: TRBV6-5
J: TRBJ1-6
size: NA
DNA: TGTGCCAGCAGCCAGGGGGCCACTAACTCACCCCTCCACTTT
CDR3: CASSQGATNSPLHF

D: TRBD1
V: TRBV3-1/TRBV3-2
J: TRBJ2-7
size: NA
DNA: TGTGCCAGCAGCTCGCGAGACAGGGCCCACGAGCAGTACTTC
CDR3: CASSSRDRAHEQYF

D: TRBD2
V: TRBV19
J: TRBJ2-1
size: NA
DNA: TGTGCCAGTAGTATAGGACGAGCGGGGGAGGGTGAGCAGTTCTTC
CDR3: CASSIGRAGEGEQFF

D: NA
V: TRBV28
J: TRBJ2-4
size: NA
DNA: TGTGCCAGCAGTTTAGCAACCGCAGGCAAAAACATTCAGTACTTC
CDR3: CASSLATAGKNIQYF

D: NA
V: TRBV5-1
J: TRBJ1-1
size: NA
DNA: TGCGCCAGCAGCTTGGACGCCGCGGGGAACACTGAAGCTTTCTTT
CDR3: CASSLDAAGNTEAFF

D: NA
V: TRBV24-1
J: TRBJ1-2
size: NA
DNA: TGTGCCACCAGTGGGTGGGCCTCGCCAAATGGCTACACCTTC
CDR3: CATSGWASPNGYTF

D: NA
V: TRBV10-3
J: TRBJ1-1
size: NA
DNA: TGTGCCATCAGTGAGTGGGGGGCGGGAGACACTGAAGCTTTCTTT
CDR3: CAISEWGAGDTEAFF

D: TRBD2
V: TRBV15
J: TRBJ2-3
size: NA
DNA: TGTGCCACCAGGCTAGCGGCGGGAGGGCCCAAAGGGACAGATACGCAGTATTTT
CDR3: CATRLAAGGPKGTDTQYF

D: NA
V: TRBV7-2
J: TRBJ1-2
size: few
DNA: TGTGCCAGCACCTCTAGGGGGGGAAGGGTTAACTATGGCTACACCTTC
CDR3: CASTSRGGRVNYGYTF

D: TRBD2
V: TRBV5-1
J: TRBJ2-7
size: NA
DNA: TGCGCCAGCAGCCCGGGGCGGGGGGGGAAAGGTGGAGCCCAGGTCTACGAGCAGTACTTC
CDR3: CASSPGRGGKGGAQVYEQYF

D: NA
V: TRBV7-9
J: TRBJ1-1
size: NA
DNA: TGTGCCAGCAGCCGAGGGTTCGGGGAATCCCCTGAAGCTTTCTTT
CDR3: CASSRGFGESPEAFF

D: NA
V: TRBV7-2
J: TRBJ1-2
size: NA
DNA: TGTGCCAGCAGCATAAGACAGGCGGGTAACTATGGCTACACCTTC
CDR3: CASSIRQAGNYGYTF

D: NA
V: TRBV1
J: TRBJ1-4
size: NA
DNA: TGCACCAGCAGCCAAACTCGTCCAACTAATGAAAAACTGTTTTTT
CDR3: CTSSQTRPTNEKLFF

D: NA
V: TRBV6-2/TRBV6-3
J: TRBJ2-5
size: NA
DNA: TGTGCCAGCAGTTTTGTTTGGCAGTCAGAGACCCAGTACTTC
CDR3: CASSFVWQSETQYF

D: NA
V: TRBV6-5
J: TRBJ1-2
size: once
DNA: TGTGCCAGCAGTTACAGCGCAGGGGAATCCTATGGCTACACCTTC
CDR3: CASSYSAGESYGYTF

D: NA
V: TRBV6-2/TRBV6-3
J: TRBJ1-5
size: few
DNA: TGTGCCAGCAGTTCCACTCGGGGGGGTCAGCCCCAGCATTTT
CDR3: CASSSTRGGQPQHF